This T cell receptor (beta chain) comes out of a study of T cells in Graves' hyperthyroidism and ophthalmopathy. CDR3 length: 16 amino acids. V lost 4 bases to trimming and J lost 4 bases; unmatched junction nucleotides: 9. The germline gives CDR1 SGHRS, CDR2 YFSETQ. Using RNA transcripts as the source, TCR beta CDR3 regions were amplified. When the TCR CDR3 underwent first-round RT-PCR, the HTBI primer set was used. In TCRdb, the multiplex PCR reads were re-called with MiXCR into one record per CDR3 protein. The table has about 520,000 distinct CDR3 sequences, around a quarter seen once. This clonotype was seen ten or more times.

The sequencing input was blood. The chain carries TRBV5-1 and TRBJ1-5, with 9 bases identical to TRBD1. This TCR derives from a woman in her twenties or thirties with Graves' ophthalmopathy. The chain's CDR3 is CASSKGTGKDNQPQHF. The CDR3 DNA follows: TGCGCCAGCAGCAAAGGGACAGGGAAGGATAATCAGCCCCAGCATTTT.